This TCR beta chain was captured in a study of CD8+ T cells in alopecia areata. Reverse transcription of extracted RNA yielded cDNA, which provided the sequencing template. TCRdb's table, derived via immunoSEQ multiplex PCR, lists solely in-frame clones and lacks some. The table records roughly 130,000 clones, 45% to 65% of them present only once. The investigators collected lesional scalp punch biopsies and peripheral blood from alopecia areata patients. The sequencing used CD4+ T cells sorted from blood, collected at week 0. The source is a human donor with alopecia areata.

Here the CDR3 DNA reads TGTGCCAGTAGTATCGCCCAGGGTGGTTACACTGAAGCTTTCTTT. This codes for CASSIAQGGYTEAFF. The V gene is TRBV19, the J gene TRBJ1-1; D might be TRBD1 (5 bases). V was trimmed by 3 bases and J by 3 bases, leaving 14 bases between them. The germline CDR1 and CDR2 sequences are LNHDA and SQIVND (reference sequence). The CDR3 covers 15 residues.